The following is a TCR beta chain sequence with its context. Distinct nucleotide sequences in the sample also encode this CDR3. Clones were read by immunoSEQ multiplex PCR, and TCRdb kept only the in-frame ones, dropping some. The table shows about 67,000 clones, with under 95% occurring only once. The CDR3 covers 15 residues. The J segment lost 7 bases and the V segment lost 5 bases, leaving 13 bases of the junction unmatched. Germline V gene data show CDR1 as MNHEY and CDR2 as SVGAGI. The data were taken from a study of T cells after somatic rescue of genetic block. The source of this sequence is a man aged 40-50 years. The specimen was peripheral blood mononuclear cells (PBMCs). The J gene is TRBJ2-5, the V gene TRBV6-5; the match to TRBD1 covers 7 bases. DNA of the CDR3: TGTGCCAGCAGTCGAACTTTGACAGGGACGGGGACCCAGTACTTC. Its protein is CASSRTLTGTGTQYF.